Listed below are T cell receptor beta chains from one sample, sequenced in a study of OX40 agonist ivuxolimab in advanced cancers. The assay was immunoSEQ multiplex PCR, and TCRdb's table has in-frame clones only and misses some. The sample yields tens of thousands of clones, 84% seen once. Source: CD4+ or CD8+ T cells sorted from blood, taken in a trial of the OX40 agonist ivuxolimab. All receptors derive from an adult with an advanced solid tumor such as melanoma, head and neck, liver or kidney cancer. The CDR3 runs from the conserved cysteine through the conserved F or W.

v_call	j_call	cdr3_aa
TRBV14	TRBJ2-7	CASSHSGFSYEQYF
TRBV28	TRBJ2-7	CASSLSWTSGRASYEQYF
TRBV7-2	NA	CASSFGQGYEQYF
TRBV4-2	TRBJ2-7	CASSLRDGSYEQYF
TRBV4-2	TRBJ2-7	CASSPGGYEQYF
TRBV5-6	TRBJ1-2	CASSAGSYGYTF
TRBV6-5	TRBJ1-2	CASSQHPNYGYTF
TRBV29-1	TRBJ2-7	CSVSTIDRSEQYF
TRBV27	TRBJ2-6	CASGLLNPGANVLTF
TRBV4-1	TRBJ2-7	CASSQEKVTAYEQYF
TRBV29-1	TRBJ2-5	CSVLPGGPSETQYF
TRBV6-6	TRBJ2-1	CAQHGVWDEQFF
TRBV4-1	TRBJ2-4	CASSLRPGLAGPGNIQYF
TRBV5-6	TRBJ1-2	CASSIQGSYGYTF
TRBV11-2	TRBJ1-1	CASSLGVGGSTEAFF
TRBV15	TRBJ2-7	CATSSDRIYEQYF
TRBV15	TRBJ2-7	CATSPNRDTVRYEQYF
TRBV28	TRBJ2-3	CASRIWGAGGTDTQYF
TRBV4-1	TRBJ2-3	CASSRADRSTDTQYF
TRBV7-7	TRBJ2-5	CATPLAGSRETQYF
TRBV5-1	TRBJ2-3	CASSHTSGASTDTQYF
TRBV7-9	TRBJ2-5	CASSLGRGGPPDQETQYF
TRBV27	TRBJ2-7	CASSPGQGFSYEQYF
TRBV19	TRBJ2-3	CASSGFIWDTQYF
TRBV9	TRBJ2-7	CASSVAGLARTYEQYF
TRBV6-5	TRBJ1-2	CASSRHPNYGYTF
TRBV10-3	TRBJ2-2	CAIGRTEGDGELFF